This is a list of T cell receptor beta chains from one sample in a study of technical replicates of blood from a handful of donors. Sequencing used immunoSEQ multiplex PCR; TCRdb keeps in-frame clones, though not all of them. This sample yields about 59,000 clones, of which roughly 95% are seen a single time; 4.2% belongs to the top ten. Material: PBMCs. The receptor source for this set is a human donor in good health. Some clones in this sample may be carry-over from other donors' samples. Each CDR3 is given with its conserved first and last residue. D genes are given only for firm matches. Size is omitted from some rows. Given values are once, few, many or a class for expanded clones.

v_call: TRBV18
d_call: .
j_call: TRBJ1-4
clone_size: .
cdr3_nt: TGTGCCAGCTCACCTTTCAGAGGAGGGGATGAAAAACTGTTTTTT
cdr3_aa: CASSPFRGGDEKLFF

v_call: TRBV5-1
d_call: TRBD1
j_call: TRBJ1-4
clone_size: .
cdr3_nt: TGCGCCAGCAGCTTGGCGACAGGGGGCGGGGAAAAACTGTTTTTT
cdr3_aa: CASSLATGGGEKLFF

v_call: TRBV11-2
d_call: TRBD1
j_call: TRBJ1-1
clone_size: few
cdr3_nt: TGTGCCAGCAGCTTGGGGACAGGGGGAAGAAGAACTGAAGCTTTCTTT
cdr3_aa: CASSLGTGGRRTEAFF

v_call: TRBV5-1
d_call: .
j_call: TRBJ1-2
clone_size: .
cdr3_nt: TGCGCCAGCAGCTTGGCCGAGACAATCAACTATGGCTACACCTTC
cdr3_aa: CASSLAETINYGYTF

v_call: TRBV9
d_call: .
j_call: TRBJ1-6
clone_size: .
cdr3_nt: TGTGCCAGCAGCCCACAACCCAATAATTCACCCCTCCACTTT
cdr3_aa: CASSPQPNNSPLHF

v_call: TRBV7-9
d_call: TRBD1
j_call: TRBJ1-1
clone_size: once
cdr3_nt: TGTGCCAGCAGCTCCGGGACAGGGATAACTGAAGCTTTCTTT
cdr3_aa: CASSSGTGITEAFF

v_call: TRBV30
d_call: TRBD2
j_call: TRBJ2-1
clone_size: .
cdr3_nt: TGTGCCTGGAGGAGCGGGAGGGCCGGGGAGCAGTTCTTC
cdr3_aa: CAWRSGRAGEQFF

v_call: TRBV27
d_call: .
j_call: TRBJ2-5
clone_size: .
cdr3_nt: TGTGCCAGCAGGTCAGGGTATGATGGAGAGACCCAGTACTTC
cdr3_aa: CASRSGYDGETQYF

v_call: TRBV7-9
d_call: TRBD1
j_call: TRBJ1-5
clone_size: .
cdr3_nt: TGTGCCAGCAGCTTGGGACAGGGGGTGGGTCAGCCCCAGCATTTT
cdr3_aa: CASSLGQGVGQPQHF

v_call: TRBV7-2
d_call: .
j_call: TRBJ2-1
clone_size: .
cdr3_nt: TGTGCCAGCAGCAGTAGCGGTAATCTGCAGTTCTTC
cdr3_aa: CASSSSGNLQFF

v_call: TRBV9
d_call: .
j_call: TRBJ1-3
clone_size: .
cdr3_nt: TGTGCCAGCAGCGTTTCCAAGAGCTCTGGAAACACCATATATTTT
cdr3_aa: CASSVSKSSGNTIYF

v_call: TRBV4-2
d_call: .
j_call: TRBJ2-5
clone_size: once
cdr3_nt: TGTGCCAGCAGCTATATCTTGACAGGCCAAGAGACCCAGTACTTC
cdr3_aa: CASSYILTGQETQYF

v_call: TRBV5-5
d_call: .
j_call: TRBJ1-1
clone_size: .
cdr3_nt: TGTGCCAGCAGCTTCCCCTTAGCGGGACAGAACACTGAAGCTTTCTTT
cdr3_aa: CASSFPLAGQNTEAFF

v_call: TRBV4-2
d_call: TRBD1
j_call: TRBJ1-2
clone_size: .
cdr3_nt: TGTGCCAGCAGCCAAGGCGGACAGGGAGAAGGTGGCTACACCTTC
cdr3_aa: CASSQGGQGEGGYTF

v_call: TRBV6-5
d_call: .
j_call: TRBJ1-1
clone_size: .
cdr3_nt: TGTGCCAGCAGTTACGATTCTCAGGGCACTGAAGCTTTCTTT
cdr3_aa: CASSYDSQGTEAFF

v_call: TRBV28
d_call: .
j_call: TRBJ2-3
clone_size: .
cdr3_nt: TGTGCCAGCACCACGGGGGGCGGGGACACAGATACGCAGTATTTT
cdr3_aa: CASTTGGGDTDTQYF

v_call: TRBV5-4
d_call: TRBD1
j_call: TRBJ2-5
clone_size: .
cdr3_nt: TGTGCCAGCAGCTTGGCATGGGACAGGGAAGAGACCCAGTACTTC
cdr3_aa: CASSLAWDREETQYF

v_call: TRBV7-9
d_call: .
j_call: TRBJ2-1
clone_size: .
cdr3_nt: TGTGCCAGCAGCCCACATCCCGAGCAGTTCTTC
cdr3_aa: CASSPHPEQFF

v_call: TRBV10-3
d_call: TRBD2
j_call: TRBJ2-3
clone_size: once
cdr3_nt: TGTGCCATCAGTGACGCCCGGGGAGGGCTAGCGCCAGATACGCAGTATTTT
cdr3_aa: CAISDARGGLAPDTQYF

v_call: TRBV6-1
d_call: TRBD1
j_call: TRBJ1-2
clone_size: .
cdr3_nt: TGTGCCAGCAGCGATCCGGGACAGGGGTACTATGGCTACACCTTC
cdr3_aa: CASSDPGQGYYGYTF

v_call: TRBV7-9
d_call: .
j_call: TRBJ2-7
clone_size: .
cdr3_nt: TGTGCCAGCAGCTCCAAATCGGTTGTCGACGAGCAGTACTTC
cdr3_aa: CASSSKSVVDEQYF

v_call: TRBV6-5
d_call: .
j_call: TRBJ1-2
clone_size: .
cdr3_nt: TGTGCCAGCAGTTACTCCGGAGACCTCACCTTC
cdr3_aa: CASSYSGDLTF

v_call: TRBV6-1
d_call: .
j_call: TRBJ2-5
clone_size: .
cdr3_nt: TGTGCCAGCAGTGAAGGGGCAGGGTGGTACCAAGAGACCCAGTACTTC
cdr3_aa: CASSEGAGWYQETQYF

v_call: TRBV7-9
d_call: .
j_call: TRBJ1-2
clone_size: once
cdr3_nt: TGTGCCAGCAGCACCCGGCGGGGGGGAAACTATGGCTACACCTTC
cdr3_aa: CASSTRRGGNYGYTF

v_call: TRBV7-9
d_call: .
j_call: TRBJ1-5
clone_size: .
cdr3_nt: TGTGCCAGCAGCCTAGGGCCCGGGTTTAATCAGCCCCAGCATTTT
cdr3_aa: CASSLGPGFNQPQHF

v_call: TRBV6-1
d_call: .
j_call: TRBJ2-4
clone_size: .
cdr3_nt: TGTGCCAGCAGTGAACCCCTGGGTAGCGGCAAAAACATTCAGTACTTC
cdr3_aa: CASSEPLGSGKNIQYF

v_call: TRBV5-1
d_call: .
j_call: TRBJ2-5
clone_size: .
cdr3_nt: TGCGCCAGCAGCTTGTCCGCGCAGGGTGGAGAGACCCAGTACTTC
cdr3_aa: CASSLSAQGGETQYF

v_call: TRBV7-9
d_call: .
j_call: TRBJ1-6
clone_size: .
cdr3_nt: TGTGCCAGCAGCTTACAGGTTGAATCACCCCTCCACTTT
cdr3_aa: CASSLQVESPLHF

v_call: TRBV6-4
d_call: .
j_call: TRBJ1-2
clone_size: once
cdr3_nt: TGTGCCAGCAGTGACTCAGCCGCCTATGGCTACACCTTC
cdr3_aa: CASSDSAAYGYTF

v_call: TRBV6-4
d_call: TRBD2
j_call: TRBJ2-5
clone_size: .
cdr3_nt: TGTGCCAGCAGGAGCGGGAGGGCGAAGACCCAGTACTTC
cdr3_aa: CASRSGRAKTQYF

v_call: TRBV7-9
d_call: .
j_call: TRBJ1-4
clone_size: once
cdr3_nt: TGTGCCAGCATCTCTTACCCAATCACGGGATCTAATGAAAAACTGTTTTTT
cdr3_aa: CASISYPITGSNEKLFF

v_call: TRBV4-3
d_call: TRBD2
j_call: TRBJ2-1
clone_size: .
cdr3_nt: TGCGCCAGCAGCCAAGTAGCGGGCTCGACCTACAATGAGCAGTTCTTC
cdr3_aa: CASSQVAGSTYNEQFF

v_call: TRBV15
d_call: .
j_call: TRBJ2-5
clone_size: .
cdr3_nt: TGTGCCACCAGCGGGGGGGCTCGGGAGACCCAGTACTTC
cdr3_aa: CATSGGARETQYF

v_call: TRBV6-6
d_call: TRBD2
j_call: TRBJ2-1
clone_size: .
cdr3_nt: TGTGCCAGCAGTTCCCCGGGGGGGGGCCCCTACAATGAGCAGTTCTTC
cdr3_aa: CASSSPGGGPYNEQFF

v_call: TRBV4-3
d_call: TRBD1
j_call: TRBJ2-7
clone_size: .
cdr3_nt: TGCGCCAGCAGCCAAAGGACAGGAAAGTACGAGCAGTACTTC
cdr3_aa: CASSQRTGKYEQYF

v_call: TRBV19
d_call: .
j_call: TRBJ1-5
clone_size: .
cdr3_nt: TGTGCCAGTAGTCCAACAGGCTACTATAGCAATCAGCCCCAGCATTTT
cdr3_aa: CASSPTGYYSNQPQHF

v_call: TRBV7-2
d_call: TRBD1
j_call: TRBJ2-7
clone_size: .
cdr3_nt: TGTGCCAGCAGCTTCCCAGGACAGGGGAAGGAGCAGTACTTC
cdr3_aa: CASSFPGQGKEQYF

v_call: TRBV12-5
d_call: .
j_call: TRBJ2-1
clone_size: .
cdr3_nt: TGTGCTAGTGGTTCGGGGTACAATGAGCAGTTCTTC
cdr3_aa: CASGSGYNEQFF

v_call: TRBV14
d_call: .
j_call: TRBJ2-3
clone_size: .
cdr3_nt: TGTGCCAGCAGCCAGCTGCGGACATCGCAGTATTTT
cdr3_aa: CASSQLRTSQYF

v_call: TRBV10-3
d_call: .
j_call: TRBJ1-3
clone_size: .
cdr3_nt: TGTGCCATCTTGAGCACTATTAATACTGGAAACACCATATATTTT
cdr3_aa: CAILSTINTGNTIYF

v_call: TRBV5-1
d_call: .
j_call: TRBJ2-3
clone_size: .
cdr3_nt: TGCGCCAGCAGCTTGGGGGGGCTATCAAGCACAGATACGCAGTATTTT
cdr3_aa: CASSLGGLSSTDTQYF

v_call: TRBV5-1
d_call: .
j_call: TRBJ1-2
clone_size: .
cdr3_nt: TGCGCCAGCAGCTTGGCAGGGTCGCCTGCTAACTATGGCTACACCTTC
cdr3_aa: CASSLAGSPANYGYTF

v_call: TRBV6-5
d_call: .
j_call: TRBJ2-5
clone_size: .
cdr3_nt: TGTGCCAGCAGTTACACAGGACCCCGAGAGACCCAGTACTTC
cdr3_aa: CASSYTGPRETQYF